Here is one T cell receptor (beta chain) with its context. Antigen unknown. Researchers took RNA transcripts and amplified the TCR beta CDR3 regions from them. HTBI primers were employed in a first-round RT-PCR of the TCR CDR3. TCRdb redid the calling of the multiplex PCR reads with MiXCR, one entry per CDR3 protein. Of hundreds of thousands of distinct CDR3 sequences detected, roughly an eighth appear once; the ten largest clones hold 34%. Germline CDR1 and CDR2: MNHEY and SMNVEV (reference sequence). The J segment lost 0 bases and the V segment lost 8 bases, leaving 5 bases of the junction unmatched. The CDR3 has 14 amino acids. The sample is drawn from a study of T cells in Graves' hyperthyroidism and ophthalmopathy. Study background: The blood sample was taken at first diagnosis, before treatment began.

Uncontrolled infection, other autoimmune disease, pregnancy or lactation disqualified patients from enrolment. Study results and limitations: Within blood appeared most thyroid clonotypes that had expanded above 0.001.

This receptor was identified in a woman aged 40 to 50 with Graves' ophthalmopathy. The genes are TRBV27 and TRBJ2-3; TRBD2 matches at 7 bases. The sequencing sample was made of blood. CDR3 sequence reads: CASGERGSTDTQYF. The CDR3 DNA reads as TGTGCCAGCGGGGAGCGGGGTAGCACAGATACGCAGTATTTT.